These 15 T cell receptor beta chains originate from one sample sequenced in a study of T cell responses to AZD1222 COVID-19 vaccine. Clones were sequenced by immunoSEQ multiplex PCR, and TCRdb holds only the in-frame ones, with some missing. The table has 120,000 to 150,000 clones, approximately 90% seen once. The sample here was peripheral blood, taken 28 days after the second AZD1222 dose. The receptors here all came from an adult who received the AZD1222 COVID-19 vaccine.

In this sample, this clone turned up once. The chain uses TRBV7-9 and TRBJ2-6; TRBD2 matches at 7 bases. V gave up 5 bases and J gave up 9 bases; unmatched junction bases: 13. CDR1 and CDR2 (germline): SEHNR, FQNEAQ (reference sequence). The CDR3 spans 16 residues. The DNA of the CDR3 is TGTGCCAGCAGCCCCGGTGGCGGGGGTCGTAACAACGTCCTGACTTTC. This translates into CASSPGGGGRNNVLTF.

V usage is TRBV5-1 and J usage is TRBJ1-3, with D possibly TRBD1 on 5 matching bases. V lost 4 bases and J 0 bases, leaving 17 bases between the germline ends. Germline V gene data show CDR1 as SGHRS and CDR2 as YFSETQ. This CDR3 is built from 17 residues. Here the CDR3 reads CASSVGLGGTSGNTIYF. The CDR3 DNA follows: TGCGCCAGCAGCGTGGGACTTGGGGGGACCTCTGGAAACACCATATATTTT.

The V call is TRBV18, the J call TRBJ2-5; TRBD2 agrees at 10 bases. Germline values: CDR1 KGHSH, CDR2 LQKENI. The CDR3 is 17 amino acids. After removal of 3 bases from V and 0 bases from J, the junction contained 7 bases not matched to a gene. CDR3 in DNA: TGTGCCAGCTCACCGGGACTAGCGACTGATTACCAAGAGACCCAGTACTTC. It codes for CASSPGLATDYQETQYF.

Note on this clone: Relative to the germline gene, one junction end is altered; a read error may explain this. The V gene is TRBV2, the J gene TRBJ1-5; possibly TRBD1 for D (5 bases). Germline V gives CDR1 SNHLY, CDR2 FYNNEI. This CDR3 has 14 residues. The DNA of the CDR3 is TGTGCCAGCGGTGAGGGGCAGCCTAACCAGCCCCAGCATTTT. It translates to CASGEGQPNQPQHF.

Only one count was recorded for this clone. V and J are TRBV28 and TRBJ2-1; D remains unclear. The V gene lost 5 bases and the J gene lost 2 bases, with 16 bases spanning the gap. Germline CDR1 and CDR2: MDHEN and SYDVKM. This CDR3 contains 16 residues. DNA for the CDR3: TGTGCCAGCAGTGCGGCGGACGGCCAAACCTACAATGAGCAGTTCTTC. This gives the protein CASSAADGQTYNEQFF.

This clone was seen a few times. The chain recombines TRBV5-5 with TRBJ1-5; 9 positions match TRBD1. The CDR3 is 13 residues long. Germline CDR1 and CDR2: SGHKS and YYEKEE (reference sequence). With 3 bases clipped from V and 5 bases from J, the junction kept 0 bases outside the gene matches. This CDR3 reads CASSWTGDQPQHF. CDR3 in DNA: TGTGCCAGCAGCTGGACAGGGGATCAGCCCCAGCATTTT.

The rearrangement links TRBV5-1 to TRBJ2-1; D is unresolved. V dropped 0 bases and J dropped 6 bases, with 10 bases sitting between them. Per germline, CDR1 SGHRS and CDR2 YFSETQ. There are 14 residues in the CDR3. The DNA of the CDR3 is TGCGCCAGCAGCTTGGCGTCTTGGGGCAATGAGCAGTTCTTC. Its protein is CASSLASWGNEQFF.

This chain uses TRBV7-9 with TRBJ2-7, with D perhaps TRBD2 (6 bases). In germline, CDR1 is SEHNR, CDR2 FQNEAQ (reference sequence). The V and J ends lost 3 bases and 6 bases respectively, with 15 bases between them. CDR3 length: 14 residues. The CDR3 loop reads CASSLRGGPSEQYF. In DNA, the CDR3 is TGTGCCAGCAGCTTGCGGGGAGGCCCCAGCGAGCAGTACTTC. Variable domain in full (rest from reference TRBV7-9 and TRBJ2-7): DTGVSQNPRHKITKRGQNVTFRCDPISEHNRLYWYRQTLGQGPEFLTYFQNEAQLEKSRLLSDRFSAERPKGSFSTLEIQRTEQGDSAMYLCASSLRGGPSEQYFGPGTRLTVT.

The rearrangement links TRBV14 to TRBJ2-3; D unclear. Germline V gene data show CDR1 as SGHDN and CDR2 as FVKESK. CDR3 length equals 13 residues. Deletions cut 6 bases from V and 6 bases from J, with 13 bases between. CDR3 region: CASRNLGADTQYF. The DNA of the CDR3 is TGTGCCAGCAGAAATTTGGGCGCGGATACGCAGTATTTT.

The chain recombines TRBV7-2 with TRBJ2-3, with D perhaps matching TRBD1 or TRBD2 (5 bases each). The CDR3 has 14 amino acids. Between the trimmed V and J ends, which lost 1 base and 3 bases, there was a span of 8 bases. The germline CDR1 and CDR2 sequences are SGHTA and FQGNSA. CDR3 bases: TGTGCCAGCAGCTTAGTTGGGGGAACAGATACGCAGTATTTT. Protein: CASSLVGGTDTQYF. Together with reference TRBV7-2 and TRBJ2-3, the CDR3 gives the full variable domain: GAGVSQSPSNKVTEKGKDVELRCDPISGHTALYWYRQSLGQGLEFLIYFQGNSAPDKSGLPSDRFSAERTGGSVSTLTIQRTQQEDSAVYLCASSLVGGTDTQYFGPGTRLTVL.

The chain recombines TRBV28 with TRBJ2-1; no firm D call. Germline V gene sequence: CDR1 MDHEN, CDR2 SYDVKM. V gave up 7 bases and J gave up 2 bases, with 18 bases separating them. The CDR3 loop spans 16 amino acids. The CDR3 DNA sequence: TGTGCCAGCAACCCTTTCGAGCTAGGCCCCTACAATGAGCAGTTCTTC. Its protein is CASNPFELGPYNEQFF.

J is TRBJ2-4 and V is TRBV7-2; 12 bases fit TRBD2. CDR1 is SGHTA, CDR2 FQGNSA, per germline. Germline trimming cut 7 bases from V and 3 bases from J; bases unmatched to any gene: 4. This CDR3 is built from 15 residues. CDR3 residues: CASTLAGGGKNIQYF. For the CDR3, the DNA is TGTGCCAGCACCCTAGCGGGGGGGGGCAAAAACATTCAGTACTTC.

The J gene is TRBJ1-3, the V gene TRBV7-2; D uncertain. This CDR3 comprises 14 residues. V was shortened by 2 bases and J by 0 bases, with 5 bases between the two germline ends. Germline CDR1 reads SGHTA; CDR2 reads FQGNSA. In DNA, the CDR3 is TGTGCCAGCAGCTTATATGGCTCTGGAAACACCATATATTTT. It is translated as CASSLYGSGNTIYF.

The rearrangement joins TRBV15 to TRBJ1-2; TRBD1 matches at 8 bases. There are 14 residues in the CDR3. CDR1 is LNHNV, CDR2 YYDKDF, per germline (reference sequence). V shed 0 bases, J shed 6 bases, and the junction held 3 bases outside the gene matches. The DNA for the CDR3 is TGTGCCACCAGCAGAGATCCAGGGGGCGATGGCTACACCTTC. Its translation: CATSRDPGGDGYTF. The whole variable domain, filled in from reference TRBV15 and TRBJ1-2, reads DAMVIQNPRYQVTQFGKPVTLSCSQTLNHNVMYWYQQKSSQAPKLLFHYYDKDFNNEADTPDNFQSRRPNTSFCFLDIRSPGLGDTAMYLCATSRDPGGDGYTFGSGTRLTVV.

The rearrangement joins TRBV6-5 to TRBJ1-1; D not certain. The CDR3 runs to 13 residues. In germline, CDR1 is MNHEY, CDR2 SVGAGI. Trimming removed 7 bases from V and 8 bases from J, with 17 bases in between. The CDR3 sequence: CASNGPGQREAFF. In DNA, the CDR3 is TGTGCCAGCAACGGTCCGGGCCAGCGGGAAGCTTTCTTT.